This T cell receptor beta chain derives from a study of response to subunit inactivated influenza vaccine. Whole-study results and caveats: T cells newly recruited by each seasonal influenza vaccination are few, the authors suggested.

Ten or more counts support this clonotype. No antigen is known for it. TCRdb recomputed calls from the RT-PCR reads with MiXCR, one row per CDR3 protein. The table shows some 500,000 distinct CDR3 sequences, with approximately 17% occurring only once. V shed 3 bases and J 1 base; nucleotides not matched to a gene: 5. The CDR3 runs to 16 residues. The germline V gene encodes CDR1 SGHVS and CDR2 FQNEAQ. The chain couples TRBV7-8 to TRBJ2-3; TRBD2 matches at 9 bases. Sequenced here: CD4+ T cells sorted from PBMCs, sampled about 23 months after vaccination. The clonotype comes from a man between 50 and 69 years old who received an inactivated influenza vaccine. CDR3 nucleotides: TGTGCCAGCAGCTTCCAAGCGGGAGGCGGCACAGATACGCAGTATTTT. Translated: CASSFQAGGGTDTQYF.